The clone carrying this T cell receptor beta chain was picked up many times. The data are from a study of T cells after yellow fever vaccination. MiXCR, run by TCRdb on the 5' RACE reads, gives a single entry per CDR3 protein. Altogether hundreds of thousands of distinct CDR3 sequences are present, about 3.5% being singletons, with the ten largest covering 23%. Trimming left V 2 bases short and J 0 bases short, with 10 bases between. Germline loops: CDR1 SGHTA, CDR2 FQGTGA. CDR3 length: 15 residues. The input for sequencing was PBMCs, taken on the day of the yellow fever booster vaccination. The rearrangement links TRBV7-3 to TRBJ1-1, with a possible D match to TRBD1 (6 bases). This clonotype originated in a man in his late teens or twenties who received the YFV17D yellow fever vaccine. The CDR3 DNA sequence: TGTGCCAGCAGCTTACAGGGGTCCTTGAACACTGAAGCTTTCTTT. Translating gives CASSLQGSLNTEAFF.